This is a list of T cell receptor beta chains from one sample in a study of cytomegalovirus exposure and HLA in healthy donors. Some clones are missing from TCRdb's copy, which holds only in-frame ones; the method was immunoSEQ multiplex PCR. The repertoire has approximately 110,000 clones, less than 70% of them found once; the top ten carry roughly 2%. Sequencing was done on a sample of PBMCs. The receptors come from a woman aged 25-40 years in good health and CMV-seronegative. Each CDR3 is given with its conserved first and last residue. The D gene is left open where the match is weak. Where a row states a size, it is once, few, many or the class of an expanded clone; other rows omit it.

j_gene: TRBJ2-7
d_gene: TRBD2
v_gene: TRBV6-5
len: 14
abundance: -
CDR3nt: TGTGCCAGCAGTTACTTAGCGGGGGCCTACGAGCAGTACTTC
CDR3aa: CASSYLAGAYEQYF

j_gene: TRBJ1-1
d_gene: -
v_gene: TRBV9
len: 15
abundance: few
CDR3nt: TGTGCCAGCAGCGTAGGACCTCCGTGGAGCACTGAAGCTTTCTTT
CDR3aa: CASSVGPPWSTEAFF

j_gene: TRBJ1-5
d_gene: -
v_gene: TRBV21-1
len: 17
abundance: few
CDR3nt: TGTGCCAGCAGCAAAGGGGGTTTCAGGGTTGGGAATCAGCCCCAGCATTTT
CDR3aa: CASSKGGFRVGNQPQHF

j_gene: TRBJ2-1
d_gene: TRBD2
v_gene: TRBV30
len: 12
abundance: -
CDR3nt: TGTGCCTGGAGTGTGGGGGGGAGTGAGCAGTTCTTC
CDR3aa: CAWSVGGSEQFF

j_gene: TRBJ1-4
d_gene: -
v_gene: TRBV7-9
len: 16
abundance: -
CDR3nt: TGTGCCAGCATCCAGCTGGGGGCCGCAACTAATGAAAAACTGTTTTTT
CDR3aa: CASIQLGAATNEKLFF

j_gene: TRBJ2-1
d_gene: -
v_gene: TRBV27
len: 14
abundance: -
CDR3nt: TGTGCCAGCAGTTGGGGGGACCCCCACAATGAGCAGTTCTTC
CDR3aa: CASSWGDPHNEQFF

j_gene: TRBJ2-7
d_gene: -
v_gene: TRBV29-1
len: 10
abundance: once
CDR3nt: TGCAGCGTTGACTCGGGGATCCAGTACTTC
CDR3aa: CSVDSGIQYF

j_gene: TRBJ2-2
d_gene: -
v_gene: TRBV5-6
len: 15
abundance: once
CDR3nt: TGTGCCAGCAGCTTAAAAGCCCCGAACACCGGGGAGCTGTTTTTT
CDR3aa: CASSLKAPNTGELFF

j_gene: TRBJ2-5
d_gene: TRBD2
v_gene: TRBV9
len: 15
abundance: -
CDR3nt: TGTGCCAGCGCCCTAGGGGCGGGAGGAGGAGAGACCCAGTACTTC
CDR3aa: CASALGAGGGETQYF

j_gene: TRBJ2-7
d_gene: TRBD2
v_gene: TRBV7-6
len: 14
abundance: few
CDR3nt: TGTGCCAGCAGCTTAGTTGCGGGAGGATACGAGCAGTACTTC
CDR3aa: CASSLVAGGYEQYF

j_gene: TRBJ2-7
d_gene: -
v_gene: TRBV6-1
len: 13
abundance: -
CDR3nt: TGTGCCAGCAGTGAACGTCGGGACTACGAGCAGTACTTC
CDR3aa: CASSERRDYEQYF

j_gene: TRBJ2-7
d_gene: TRBD2
v_gene: TRBV28
len: 14
abundance: -
CDR3nt: TGTGCCAGCAGTTCCCTAGCGGGAGTTTACGAGCAGTACTTC
CDR3aa: CASSSLAGVYEQYF

j_gene: TRBJ1-1
d_gene: TRBD1
v_gene: TRBV6-1
len: 13
abundance: -
CDR3nt: TGTGCCATCTCGGACAGGATGAACACTGAAGCTTTCTTT
CDR3aa: CAISDRMNTEAFF

j_gene: TRBJ2-1
d_gene: TRBD1
v_gene: TRBV4-1
len: 18
abundance: few
CDR3nt: TGCGCCAGCAGCCAAGTGTCTCCGGACAGGGAAGGGTACAATGAGCAGTTCTTC
CDR3aa: CASSQVSPDREGYNEQFF

j_gene: TRBJ2-2
d_gene: TRBD2
v_gene: TRBV7-3
len: 18
abundance: -
CDR3nt: TGTGCCAGCAGCTTACTGCGGGGACTAGCGGTAAACACCGGGGAGCTGTTTTTT
CDR3aa: CASSLLRGLAVNTGELFF

j_gene: TRBJ2-5
d_gene: -
v_gene: TRBV2
len: 16
abundance: -
CDR3nt: TGTGCCAGCAGCCGAGGCGGGGCAGGGAGTTGGGAGACCCAGTACTTC
CDR3aa: CASSRGGAGSWETQYF

j_gene: TRBJ2-3
d_gene: TRBD2
v_gene: TRBV28
len: 14
abundance: once
CDR3nt: TGTGCCAGCAGTTTCCTAGCGGGGAGCGGTACGCAGTATTTT
CDR3aa: CASSFLAGSGTQYF

j_gene: TRBJ2-7
d_gene: TRBD2
v_gene: TRBV7-9
len: 15
abundance: -
CDR3nt: TGTGCCAGCAGCTTATACACGGGAGGGCCCTACGAGCAGTACTTC
CDR3aa: CASSLYTGGPYEQYF

j_gene: TRBJ2-7
d_gene: -
v_gene: TRBV6-5
len: 13
abundance: -
CDR3nt: TGTGCCAGCAGGCCCCAATCCTACTACGAGCAGTACTTC
CDR3aa: CASRPQSYYEQYF

j_gene: TRBJ1-4
d_gene: TRBD1
v_gene: TRBV6-1
len: 15
abundance: once
CDR3nt: TGTGCCAGCGTCGAACCGGGACAGGGTAATGAAAAACTGTTTTTT
CDR3aa: CASVEPGQGNEKLFF

j_gene: TRBJ2-3
d_gene: -
v_gene: TRBV11-3
len: 13
abundance: -
CDR3nt: TGTGCCAGCAGCTTACGCCAGGGAGATACGCAGTATTTT
CDR3aa: CASSLRQGDTQYF

j_gene: TRBJ1-3
d_gene: -
v_gene: TRBV6-6
len: 14
abundance: -
CDR3nt: TGTGCCAGCTGTTATAGGAGCTCTGGAAACACCATATATTTT
CDR3aa: CASCYRSSGNTIYF

j_gene: TRBJ2-7
d_gene: TRBD1
v_gene: TRBV10-3
len: 11
abundance: -
CDR3nt: TGTGCGTTGGGACAGTTGGAGGAGCAGTACTTC
CDR3aa: CALGQLEEQYF

j_gene: TRBJ2-7
d_gene: TRBD2
v_gene: TRBV7-6
len: 15
abundance: -
CDR3nt: TGTGCCAGCAGCTACGGACTAGCGGGAGGTTACGAGCAGTACTTC
CDR3aa: CASSYGLAGGYEQYF

j_gene: TRBJ2-3
d_gene: TRBD1
v_gene: TRBV28
len: 16
abundance: -
CDR3nt: TGTGCCAGCAGTACTCCTGGACAGGGCTTATTTGATACGCAGTATTTT
CDR3aa: CASSTPGQGLFDTQYF

j_gene: TRBJ2-3
d_gene: TRBD1
v_gene: TRBV28
len: 13
abundance: -
CDR3nt: TGTGCCAGCCGACAGGGGAAACGAAATACGCAGTATTTT
CDR3aa: CASRQGKRNTQYF

j_gene: TRBJ2-7
d_gene: -
v_gene: TRBV19
len: 12
abundance: -
CDR3nt: TGTGCCCGGAGGGGGAGGGGCTACGAGCAGTACTTC
CDR3aa: CARRGRGYEQYF

j_gene: TRBJ1-1
d_gene: -
v_gene: TRBV5-4
len: 13
abundance: -
CDR3nt: TGTGCCAGCAGCTTGGGGAGAATACCTGAAGCTTTCTTT
CDR3aa: CASSLGRIPEAFF

j_gene: TRBJ2-7
d_gene: -
v_gene: TRBV6-6
len: 16
abundance: -
CDR3nt: TGTGCCAGCAGCCATACCAGCAGGGGTATCACCTACGAGCAGTACTTC
CDR3aa: CASSHTSRGITYEQYF

j_gene: TRBJ2-5
d_gene: TRBD1
v_gene: TRBV29-1
len: 17
abundance: few
CDR3nt: TGCAGCGTTGATGGCGGACAGGGTCTAGCATTGGAAGAGACCCAGTACTTC
CDR3aa: CSVDGGQGLALEETQYF

j_gene: TRBJ1-1
d_gene: -
v_gene: TRBV14
len: 15
abundance: -
CDR3nt: TGTGCCAGCAGCCAAGTACGAATACGGGACACTGAAGCTTTCTTT
CDR3aa: CASSQVRIRDTEAFF

j_gene: TRBJ1-1
d_gene: TRBD1
v_gene: TRBV7-2
len: 15
abundance: -
CDR3nt: TGTGCCAGCAGCTTAGGACAGGGGGCCTCCACTGAAGCTTTCTTT
CDR3aa: CASSLGQGASTEAFF

j_gene: TRBJ2-1
d_gene: -
v_gene: TRBV19
len: 15
abundance: -
CDR3nt: TGTGCCAGTAGTATAGTGGCAGGGGCGATCAATGAGCAGTTCTTC
CDR3aa: CASSIVAGAINEQFF

j_gene: TRBJ1-3
d_gene: -
v_gene: TRBV5-1
len: 15
abundance: -
CDR3nt: TGCGCCAGCAGCTTGACAGTCAACCCGGGAAACACCATATATTTT
CDR3aa: CASSLTVNPGNTIYF

j_gene: TRBJ1-5
d_gene: -
v_gene: TRBV19
len: 16
abundance: -
CDR3nt: TGTGCCAGTAGTATCCACCCGGAGGCGGGCAATCAGCCCCAGCATTTT
CDR3aa: CASSIHPEAGNQPQHF

j_gene: TRBJ2-7
d_gene: -
v_gene: TRBV19
len: 14
abundance: -
CDR3nt: TGTGCCAGTACCCCCCGGTGGGAGTCATACGAGCAGTACTTC
CDR3aa: CASTPRWESYEQYF

j_gene: TRBJ1-1
d_gene: TRBD1
v_gene: TRBV27
len: 12
abundance: once
CDR3nt: TGTGCCAGCAGTCGACAGGGTTCTGAAGCTTTCTTT
CDR3aa: CASSRQGSEAFF

j_gene: TRBJ2-1
d_gene: -
v_gene: TRBV5-4
len: 13
abundance: -
CDR3nt: TGTGCCAGCAGCTTGGACAGACACAATGAGCAGTTCTTC
CDR3aa: CASSLDRHNEQFF

j_gene: TRBJ1-1
d_gene: -
v_gene: TRBV28
len: 10
abundance: -
CDR3nt: TGTGCCAGCAGAAGGGGTGAAGCTTTCTTT
CDR3aa: CASRRGEAFF

j_gene: TRBJ2-1
d_gene: TRBD2
v_gene: TRBV12-5
len: 20
abundance: -
CDR3nt: TGTGCTAGTGGTTTGGTAATCTTAGGACGGCGGGGGGCCTCCTACAATGAGCAGTTCTTC
CDR3aa: CASGLVILGRRGASYNEQFF

j_gene: TRBJ2-1
d_gene: -
v_gene: TRBV11-3
len: 15
abundance: -
CDR3nt: TGTGCCAGCAGCCCCTACAGCGGGTCCTACAATGAGCAGTTCTTC
CDR3aa: CASSPYSGSYNEQFF

j_gene: TRBJ2-1
d_gene: -
v_gene: TRBV27
len: 13
abundance: few
CDR3nt: TGTGCCAGCAGTATCCTCCCCGCGGATGAGCAGTTCTTC
CDR3aa: CASSILPADEQFF

j_gene: TRBJ2-7
d_gene: -
v_gene: TRBV5-6
len: 14
abundance: -
CDR3nt: TGTGCCAGCAGCTCCCCGGAGGGCTCCTACGAGCAGTACTTC
CDR3aa: CASSSPEGSYEQYF

j_gene: TRBJ1-1
d_gene: TRBD1
v_gene: TRBV4-1
len: 12
abundance: -
CDR3nt: TGCGCCAGCAGCCCTTTTGCAGGGGGAGCTTTCTTT
CDR3aa: CASSPFAGGAFF

j_gene: TRBJ2-1
d_gene: TRBD2
v_gene: TRBV9
len: 16
abundance: -
CDR3nt: TGTGCCAGCAGCGTAGAAGTAGCGGGAGGGGGAAATGAGCAGTTCTTC
CDR3aa: CASSVEVAGGGNEQFF

j_gene: TRBJ2-7
d_gene: TRBD1
v_gene: TRBV5-4
len: 15
abundance: -
CDR3nt: TGTGCCAGCAGCTACCGGACAGGGTACTCCTACGAGCAGTACTTC
CDR3aa: CASSYRTGYSYEQYF

j_gene: TRBJ2-5
d_gene: TRBD1
v_gene: TRBV29-1
len: 15
abundance: -
CDR3nt: TGCAGCGTCTTGTCAGGGACAGGGGTGCGAGAGACCCAGTACTTC
CDR3aa: CSVLSGTGVRETQYF

j_gene: TRBJ2-1
d_gene: -
v_gene: TRBV19
len: 13
abundance: -
CDR3nt: TGTGCCAGTAGTATACAGGGGCGGAATGAGCAGTTCTTC
CDR3aa: CASSIQGRNEQFF

j_gene: TRBJ1-5
d_gene: -
v_gene: TRBV23-1
len: 17
abundance: -
CDR3nt: TGCGCCAGCAGTCAATCGTCGGAAAACTATAGCAATCAGCCCCAGCATTTT
CDR3aa: CASSQSSENYSNQPQHF

j_gene: TRBJ2-3
d_gene: -
v_gene: TRBV27
len: 16
abundance: -
CDR3nt: TGTGCCAGCAGTTTATCGTGGGGGGACGACACAGATACGCAGTATTTT
CDR3aa: CASSLSWGDDTDTQYF